This T cell receptor (beta chain) was captured in a study of T-cell memory formation after mild COVID-19. Study-level background: Clusters of TCRs were largely donor specific.

This CDR3 spans 17 amino acids. The germline V and J ends were trimmed by 1 base and 2 bases, with 15 bases remaining between them. TCRdb passed the 5' RACE reads through MiXCR, listing each CDR3 protein once. The profile shows 550,000 to 700,000 distinct CDR3 sequences, approximately 15% of them singletons. Notes on the study in general: Contracting clones from day 15 to 85 had balanced CD4/CD8; later expanders favoured CD4+.

Comments on this clonotype: Its antigen is still unknown.

The gene calls are TRBV12-3 or TRBV12-4 and TRBJ2-1; D perhaps matches TRBD1 (6 bases). This receptor was taken from an adult woman who had mild COVID-19 (a few samples of this study predate the infection). Cell type and time point are not known. Sequenced input: PBMCs or a T cell subset sorted from them (not recorded which). The CDR3 reads CASSLGHTGWTYNEQFF. The CDR3 bases are TGTGCCAGCAGTTTAGGGCACACAGGGTGGACCTACAATGAGCAGTTCTTC.